The 23 T cell receptor beta chains in this list originate from one sample, sequenced in a study of control samples from healthy donors and cancer patients. The data were produced by immunoSEQ multiplex PCR, yet TCRdb's version contains in-frame clones alone and is incomplete. The sample includes 95,000 to 100,000 clones, about 89% of them seen just once. Sequencing was done on a sample of blood. The receptors shown here come from a man aged 25 to 40 in good health.

The gene calls are TRBV9 and TRBJ1-2; D ambiguous. The CDR3 runs to 11 residues. Germline V CDR1 and CDR2: SGDLS, YYNGEE. Deletions cut 4 bases from V and 7 bases from J, with 8 bases between. The DNA for the CDR3 is TGTGCCAGCAGCTCTACTTTTGGCTACACCTTC. Translated: CASSSTFGYTF.

V and J are TRBV4-3 and TRBJ2-7; possible D gene TRBD2, 6 bases. Per the germline V gene, CDR1 is LGHNA and CDR2 is YSLEER. This CDR3 comprises 16 residues. V was pared by 3 bases and J by 7 bases, with 22 bases between. The DNA for the CDR3 is TGCGCCAGCAGCCAGGCGTATCCGGGAGACACGATGGAGCAGTACTTC. This translates into CASSQAYPGDTMEQYF.

CDR3 bases: TGTGCCAGCAGCCCACCTGGGACAGATGATATCTCCTACGAGCAGTACTTC. This encodes CASSPPGTDDISYEQYF. This chain links TRBV7-9 with TRBJ2-7; 7 positions agree with TRBD1. The CDR3 runs 17 residues. Germline CDR1 is SEHNR and CDR2 is FQNEAQ (reference sequence). J lost 0 bases, V lost 5 bases, and 13 bases had no gene match.

The rearrangement links TRBV12-5 to TRBJ2-7; the match to TRBD2 covers 12 bases. From germline, CDR1 is LGHNT and CDR2 FRNRAP. This CDR3 comprises 17 residues. The V and J ends lost 5 bases and 0 bases, in that order; junction bases with no gene match: 8. CDR3 sequence reads: CASGPGLAGRNSYEQYF. DNA of the CDR3: TGTGCTAGTGGTCCGGGACTAGCGGGCCGGAACTCCTACGAGCAGTACTTC.

CDR3 sequence reads: CASSLVRETQYF. The CDR3 DNA is TGTGCCAGCAGCTTGGTGCGGGAGACCCAGTACTTC. This chain connects TRBV7-9 to TRBJ2-5; D ambiguous. V was clipped by 3 bases and J by 5 bases, with 7 bases between them. Germline CDR1 SEHNR, CDR2 FQNEAQ (reference sequence). The CDR3 is made up of 12 amino acids.

Only one count was recorded for this clone. The V gene is TRBV5-6, the J gene TRBJ2-5; 9 bases agree with TRBD2. The CDR3 is made up of 14 amino acids. J lost 5 bases, V lost 5 bases, and 7 bases had no gene match. In germline, CDR1 is SGHDT, CDR2 YYEEEE. DNA for the CDR3: TGTGCCAGCAGATCCGCGGGAGGGGGCGAGACCCAGTACTTC. This codes for CASRSAGGGETQYF.

A single count supports this clone. The chain links TRBV5-4 to TRBJ2-4, with TRBD2 identical over 13 bases. Germline lookup yields CDR1 SGHNT and CDR2 YYREEE (reference sequence). Unmatched junction bases numbered 14, after V lost 8 bases and J lost 6 bases. This CDR3 has 17 residues. CDR3 region: CASGKSGLAGALNIQYF. Written as DNA, the CDR3 is TGTGCCAGTGGGAAGTCTGGACTAGCGGGGGCCTTAAACATTCAGTACTTC. The full variable domain, with the rest looked up from reference TRBV5-4 and TRBJ2-4, is ETGVTQSPTHLIKTRGQQVTLRCSSQSGHNTVSWYQQALGQGPQFIFQYYREEENGRGNFPPRFSGLQFPNYSSELNVNALELDDSALYLCASGKSGLAGALNIQYFGAGTRLSVL.

The chain uses TRBV5-1 and TRBJ2-3; 7 nucleotides match TRBD1. CDR3 size: 15 residues. CDR1 and CDR2 (germline): SGHRS, YFSETQ. Unmatched junction bases numbered 4, after V lost 0 bases and J lost 3 bases. The CDR3 sequence: CASSLEGGRTDTQYF. The CDR3 nucleotides read TGCGCCAGCAGCTTGGAAGGGGGCAGGACAGATACGCAGTATTTT.

The chain combines TRBV9 with TRBJ1-3; D ambiguous. Germline V gene sequence: CDR1 SGDLS, CDR2 YYNGEE. V shed 0 bases and J shed 4 bases, with 8 bases lying between them. The CDR3 covers 14 residues. CDR3 sequence (DNA): TGTGCCAGCAGCGTAGGGGAGGTCGGAAACACCATATATTTT. As protein: CASSVGEVGNTIYF.

Regarding this clone: This CDR3 is also generated by other DNA sequences in the sample. The rearrangement uses TRBV18 and TRBJ1-5; D ambiguous. CDR3 length: 13 amino acids. V was pared by 3 bases and J by 1 base, with 4 bases between. CDR1 is KGHSH and CDR2 is LQKENI in the germline V gene. CDR3 DNA: TGTGCCAGCTCACCGGGCAGCAATCAGCCCCAGCATTTT. Translation: CASSPGSNQPQHF.

On this clone itself: Other nucleotide sequences in the sample specify the same CDR3. This chain connects TRBV15 to TRBJ1-3; D uncertain. The V end was cut by 0 bases, the J end by 0 bases, with 6 bases between. CDR1 and CDR2 from the germline V gene are LNHNV and YYDKDF (reference sequence). The length of the CDR3 is 15 residues. CDR3 coding DNA: TGTGCCACCAGCAGAGATCGGGGCTCTGGAAACACCATATATTTT. Translated: CATSRDRGSGNTIYF. The full variable domain, its missing parts supplied by reference TRBV15 and TRBJ1-3, is DAMVIQNPRYQVTQFGKPVTLSCSQTLNHNVMYWYQQKSSQAPKLLFHYYDKDFNNEADTPDNFQSRRPNTSFCFLDIRSPGLGDTAMYLCATSRDRGSGNTIYFGEGSWLTVV.

Only one count was recorded for this clone. The chain recombines TRBV5-1 with TRBJ2-5; possibly TRBD1 for D (6 bases). The CDR3 sequence is 15 residues long. The germline V and J ends were trimmed by 1 base and 0 bases, with 10 bases remaining between them. Looked up from germline, CDR1 is SGHRS and CDR2 is YFSETQ. The CDR3 spells CASSLQDRNQETQYF. In DNA, the CDR3 is TGCGCCAGCAGCTTGCAAGACAGGAACCAAGAGACCCAGTACTTC.

This sequence joins TRBV5-1 and TRBJ1-6; D uncertain. Germline lookup yields CDR1 SGHRS and CDR2 YFSETQ. Trimming took off 0 bases at V and 4 bases at J, with 8 bases between the two ends. The CDR3 totals 15 residues. CDR3 residues: CASSLDGVYNSPLHF. CDR3 nucleotide sequence: TGCGCCAGCAGCTTGGACGGGGTATATAATTCACCCCTCCACTTT.

V usage is TRBV10-2 and J usage is TRBJ1-2; tentatively, D is TRBD1 (5 bases). Trimming removed 7 bases at V and 1 base at J, with 13 bases between. Germline-derived CDR1 and CDR2 are WSHSY and SAAADI. The CDR3 sequence is 14 residues long. The CDR3 reads CASNPGRSNYGYTF. The CDR3 DNA sequence: TGCGCCAGCAATCCGGGACGGAGTAACTATGGCTACACCTTC.

The table lists this clone with a count of one. This chain joins TRBV6-5 and TRBJ1-2, with D unclear. There are 11 residues in the CDR3. V lost 6 bases to trimming and J lost 4 bases, with 6 bases between them. CDR1 and CDR2 from the germline V gene are MNHEY and SVGAGI. CDR3: CASRGSYGYTF. In DNA, the CDR3 is TGTGCCAGCAGGGGAAGCTATGGCTACACCTTC.

As DNA, the CDR3 is TGCGCCAGCAGTGAGTCGAAAGGCAGCTATGGCTACACCTTC. Protein product: CASSESKGSYGYTF. V is TRBV10-2 and J is TRBJ1-2; D is unclear. The CDR3 has 14 amino acids. V dropped 0 bases and J dropped 4 bases, with 9 bases sitting between them. Germline V gene sequence: CDR1 WSHSY, CDR2 SAAADI.

The J gene is TRBJ1-4, the V gene TRBV6-2 or TRBV6-3; D unresolved. The germline V gene has CDR1 MNHEY and CDR2 SVGEGT. CDR3 length equals 15 residues. Trimming left V 0 bases short and J 6 bases short, with 11 bases between. The CDR3 reads CASSYSRVVHEKLFF. The CDR3 region has the DNA TGTGCCAGCAGTTACTCGCGAGTGGTCCATGAAAAACTGTTTTTT.

This sequence joins TRBV9 and TRBJ2-2; the D call may be TRBD1 or TRBD2 (6 bases each). Trimming left V 3 bases short and J 6 bases short, with 15 bases between. Germline CDR1 SGDLS, CDR2 YYNGEE. The CDR3 covers 15 residues. This CDR3 reads CASSALLGGAGELFF. CDR3 bases: TGTGCCAGCAGCGCCCTTTTGGGGGGCGCCGGGGAGCTGTTTTTT. Full variable domain (outside the CDR3, taken from reference TRBV9 and TRBJ2-2): DSGVTQTPKHLITATGQRVTLRCSPRSGDLSVYWYQQSLDQGLQFLIQYYNGEERAKGNILERFSAQQFPDLHSELNLSSLELGDSALYFCASSALLGGAGELFFGEGSRLTVL.

The chain recombines TRBV9 with TRBJ2-3; 11 nucleotides line up with TRBD2. The V gene end was trimmed by 4 bases and the J gene end by 2 bases; junction bases not matched to a gene: 3. CDR3 length: 15 amino acids. In germline, CDR1 is SGDLS, CDR2 YYNGEE. CDR3 sequence (DNA): TGTGCCAGCAGCCCTAGCGGGGGGCTCACAGATACGCAGTATTTT. Translation: CASSPSGGLTDTQYF.

This rearrangement joins TRBV6-5 to TRBJ1-5; 8 nucleotides agree with TRBD1. Germline V gene lookup returns CDR1 MNHEY and CDR2 SVGAGI. CDR3 length: 14 amino acids. V was pared by 6 bases and J by 6 bases, with 7 bases of the junction left unmatched. The DNA of the CDR3 is TGTGCCAGCAGAAAGGACAGGGTAGGTCAGCCCCAGCATTTT. Residues: CASRKDRVGQPQHF.

The rearrangement uses TRBV7-3 and TRBJ2-1; 7 nucleotides match TRBD1. V shed 2 bases and J 4 bases; nucleotides not matched to a gene: 5. Germline-derived CDR1 and CDR2 are SGHTA and FQGTGA. CDR3 size: 15 residues. CDR3 amino acids: CASSLQGQNYNEQFF. CDR3 coding DNA: TGTGCCAGCAGCTTACAGGGACAGAATTACAATGAGCAGTTCTTC.

The chain recombines TRBV15 with TRBJ2-1, with D maybe TRBD2 (6 bases). Between the trimmed V and J ends, which lost 1 base and 7 bases, there was a span of 14 bases. Germline loops: CDR1 LNHNV, CDR2 YYDKDF (reference sequence). CDR3 length: 15 residues. For the CDR3, the DNA is TGTGCCACCAGCAGAGGGGGGGTGCTTCGTAATGAGCAGTTCTTC. Encoded protein: CATSRGGVLRNEQFF.

The J gene is TRBJ2-7, the V gene TRBV20-1; a weak D match, TRBD1 (5 bases). CDR3 size: 11 residues. The V gene lost 6 bases and the J gene lost 9 bases, with 15 bases spanning the gap. Germline CDR1 and CDR2: DFQATT and SNEGSKA (reference sequence). CDR3 in amino acids: CSAPSQGSQYF. In nucleotides, the CDR3 is TGCAGTGCGCCCTCCCAGGGTTCGCAGTACTTC.